These 22 T cell receptor beta chains were all obtained from the same sample, sequenced in a study of T cell responses to AZD1222 COVID-19 vaccine. Generated by immunoSEQ multiplex PCR, the TCRdb table keeps only in-frame clones and is missing some. Of roughly 150,000 clones listed, 75% to 95% were seen once; the top ten hold over 1.1%. The specimen was peripheral blood, collected on day 0 of AZD1222 vaccination. The receptors shown here come from an adult in good health.

This clone was counted a single time. The J gene is TRBJ1-3, the V gene TRBV2; a possible D gene is TRBD1 (5 bases). The V and J ends lost 5 bases and 0 bases respectively, with 14 bases between them. The CDR3 loop spans 16 amino acids. CDR1 is SNHLY and CDR2 is FYNNEI in the germline V gene. CDR3 in DNA: TGTGCCAGCAGTTATACCGGGACTAGCTCTGGAAACACCATATATTTT. It translates to CASSYTGTSSGNTIYF.

The chain links TRBV9 to TRBJ2-2; 10 bases fit TRBD2. After removal of 3 bases from V and 6 bases from J, the junction contained 8 bases not matched to a gene. There are 16 residues in the CDR3. The germline V gene encodes CDR1 SGDLS and CDR2 YYNGEE. The chain's CDR3 is CASSGTGTSAPGELFF. The CDR3, as DNA: TGTGCCAGCAGCGGGACCGGGACTAGCGCCCCCGGGGAGCTGTTTTTT.

The chain combines TRBV3-1 (or the pseudogene TRBV3-2) with TRBJ1-1, with D unresolved. The CDR3 has 14 residues. V lost 0 bases to trimming and J lost 5 bases, with 10 bases between them. Germline V CDR1 and CDR2: LGHDT, YNNKEL (reference sequence). The CDR3 nucleotides read TGTGCCAGCAGCCAAGAGGTGGAAAGTACTGAAGCTTTCTTT. Translation: CASSQEVESTEAFF.

The chain joins TRBV19 to TRBJ1-1, with a weak D call TRBD1 (5 bases). Germline values: CDR1 LNHDA, CDR2 SQIVND (reference sequence). The CDR3 covers 16 residues. V was cut by 3 bases and J by 1 base, with 15 bases left in between. CDR3 nucleotides: TGTGCCAGTAGTATCCTTCCCTGGCAGGGGAACACTGAAGCTTTCTTT. Its translation: CASSILPWQGNTEAFF. Drawing the rest from reference TRBV19 and TRBJ1-1, the complete variable domain is DGGITQSPKYLFRKEGQNVTLSCEQNLNHDAMYWYRQDPGQGLRLIYYSQIVNDFQKGDIAEGYSVSREKKESFPLTVTSAQKNPTAFYLCASSILPWQGNTEAFFGQGTRLTVV.

The rearrangement joins TRBV27 to TRBJ2-7, with TRBD2 identical over 8 bases. The CDR3 contains 12 residues. CDR1 is MNHEY and CDR2 is SMNVEV in the germline V gene (reference sequence). V shed 10 bases, J shed 5 bases, and the junction held 7 bases outside the gene matches. The CDR3 DNA follows: TGTGCCACCTCACGGGGGGGGAACGAGCAGTACTTC. This encodes CATSRGGNEQYF.

This clone was recorded only once. The chain employs TRBV21-1 and TRBJ1-5; TRBD1, as called in the table, went unchecked against the DNA. TRBV21-1 represents a pseudogene. The CDR3 totals 18 residues. CDR3 region: CASSKTSQGPFGNQPQHF. CDR3 DNA: TGTGCCAGCAGCAAAACCTCACAGGGACCGTTTGGCAATCAGCCCCAGCATTTT.

The rearrangement links TRBV18 to TRBJ1-1; tentatively, D is TRBD1 (5 bases). Trimming shortened V by 6 bases and J by 2 bases, and 13 bases separated the two germline ends. The CDR3 consists of 14 residues. Germline CDR1 and CDR2: KGHSH and LQKENI. The CDR3 reads CASSSPGGNTEAFF. The CDR3 nucleotides are TGTGCCAGCTCTTCACCTGGGGGAAACACTGAAGCTTTCTTT.

This chain's CDR3 is CASSLYAQPGANVLTF. In nucleotides, the CDR3 is TGTGCCAGCAGCTTATACGCCCAACCTGGGGCCAACGTCCTGACTTTC. The V and J genes are TRBV7-2 and TRBJ2-6; no clear D. The germline V gene has CDR1 SGHTA and CDR2 FQGNSA. Trimming shortened V by 2 bases and J by 2 bases, and 10 bases separated the two germline ends. The CDR3 contains 16 residues.

The chain combines TRBV6-5 with TRBJ2-2, with D tentatively TRBD1 (5 bases). This CDR3 is 15 amino acids long. V lost 8 bases, J lost 3 bases, and 16 bases lay in between. Germline assignment: CDR1 MNHEY and CDR2 SVGAGI. The CDR3, as DNA: TGTGCCAGCTTCGGCAGGGTGGTTGACACCGGGGAGCTGTTTTTT. Translated, it gives CASFGRVVDTGELFF.

V usage is TRBV14 and J usage is TRBJ2-7, with 9 bases identical to TRBD2. Trimming took 1 base from V and 6 from J; bases not matched to a gene: 7. The CDR3 loop spans 15 amino acids. Germline V gives CDR1 SGHDN, CDR2 FVKESK. CDR3 bases: TGTGCCAGCAGCCAAGTGATGGTAGCGGGAGCCGAGCAGTACTTC. It specifies CASSQVMVAGAEQYF.

The V gene is TRBV16, the J gene TRBJ1-1; 7 bases are a match to TRBD1. Germline-derived CDR1 and CDR2 are KGHSY and FQNENV. V was clipped by 7 bases and J by 5 bases; unmatched bases: 10. The CDR3 runs to 14 residues. This chain's CDR3 is CASISRGWDTEAFF. CDR3 DNA sequence: TGTGCCAGCATCTCCAGGGGGTGGGATACTGAAGCTTTCTTT.

The V and J genes are TRBV10-3 and TRBJ1-2; possibly TRBD1 for D (6 bases). V was clipped by 8 bases and J by 3 bases, with 13 bases between them. This CDR3 region has 13 residues. Germline assignment: CDR1 ENHRY and CDR2 SYGVKD. DNA for the CDR3: TGTGCCATCTGGGAGGGGGGCGACTATGGCTACACCTTC. Translation: CAIWEGGDYGYTF.

V is TRBV3-1 (or the pseudogene TRBV3-2) and J is TRBJ2-7; possibly TRBD1 for D (6 bases). V lost 4 bases and J lost 0, with 10 bases in between. Germline V gene sequence: CDR1 LGHDT, CDR2 YNNKEL (reference sequence). The CDR3 runs to 14 residues. CDR3 sequence: CASSRWTDSYEQYF. In DNA, the CDR3 is TGTGCCAGCAGCCGCTGGACAGACTCCTACGAGCAGTACTTC.

This chain links TRBV2 with TRBJ1-2, with D possibly being TRBD1 (5 bases). Germline V CDR1 and CDR2: SNHLY, FYNNEI. The CDR3 is 15 residues long. Trimming removed 2 bases at V and 2 bases at J, with 12 bases between. The CDR3 region is CASSEIGQVNYGYTF. CDR3 in DNA: TGTGCCAGCAGTGAAATAGGACAAGTAAACTATGGCTACACCTTC.

About this clone itself: Its ends do not fully match the called genes, so a read error is possible. The V gene is TRBV9, the J gene TRBJ2-1, with D perhaps TRBD2 (7 bases). CDR1 is SGDLS and CDR2 is YYNGEE in the germline V gene. There are 13 residues in the CDR3. DNA of the CDR3: TGTGCCAGCAACGTAGGGGGGGTGAATGAGCAGTTCTTC. Translated, it gives CASNVGGVNEQFF.

The chain employs TRBV7-9 and TRBJ1-2, with D possibly matching TRBD1 (6 bases). CDR3 length: 11 residues. Germline assignment: CDR1 SEHNR and CDR2 FQNEAQ (reference sequence). Trimming took 5 bases from V and 7 from J, leaving 8 bases between them. Here the CDR3 reads CASSPGAGYTF. CDR3 bases: TGTGCCAGCAGCCCAGGGGCTGGCTACACCTTC.

The chain recombines TRBV14 with TRBJ2-2; 9 nucleotides align to TRBD2. From germline, CDR1 is SGHDN and CDR2 FVKESK. There are 15 residues in the CDR3. The junction had 6 bases not matched to a gene; V was cut back by 6 bases and J by 4 bases. The CDR3 sequence: CASSLLAGRTGELFF. The CDR3 DNA sequence: TGTGCCAGCAGTCTACTAGCGGGTCGCACCGGGGAGCTGTTTTTT.

The V gene is TRBV6-4, the J gene TRBJ2-1; 7 nucleotides line up with TRBD1. Germline CDR1 MRHNA, CDR2 SNTAGT. The length of the CDR3 is 14 residues. With 4 bases clipped from V and 5 bases from J, the junction kept 5 bases outside the gene matches. Here the CDR3 DNA reads TGTGCCAGCAGTGCAGGGGGTGAAAACAATGAGCAGTTCTTC. Its protein product is CASSAGGENNEQFF.

This chain uses TRBV27 with TRBJ2-7; no clear D. The CDR3 has 12 residues. CDR1 is MNHEY, CDR2 SMNVEV, per germline (reference sequence). Trimming left V 8 bases short and J 6 bases short, with 14 bases between. CDR3 residues: CASHGTAGEQYF. DNA of the CDR3: TGTGCCAGCCATGGTACAGCTGGCGAGCAGTACTTC.

The gene calls are TRBV6-2 or TRBV6-3 and TRBJ1-2; a weak D match, TRBD1 (5 bases). The CDR3 consists of 12 residues. The V and J ends lost 6 bases and 8 bases respectively, with 13 bases between them. In germline, CDR1 is MNHEY, CDR2 SVGEGT. The DNA for the CDR3 is TGTGCCAGCAGCCGGGACGCAGGGGGCTACACCTTC. Translation: CASSRDAGGYTF.

This chain connects TRBV6-4 to TRBJ2-1; either TRBD1 or TRBD2 may fit D (5 bases each). The CDR3 runs 12 residues. Per the germline V gene, CDR1 is MRHNA and CDR2 is SNTAGT. Trimming took off 5 bases at V and 9 bases at J, with 11 bases between the two ends. The CDR3 DNA is TGTGCCAGCAGTCCAGGGAGAGGTGAGCAGTTCTTC. Encoded protein: CASSPGRGEQFF.

The chain combines TRBV6-2 or TRBV6-3 with TRBJ2-7; 14 bases match TRBD2. The V gene end was trimmed by 4 bases and the J gene end by 0 bases; junction bases not matched to a gene: 14. The germline CDR1 and CDR2 sequences are MNHEY and SVGEGT. The CDR3 loop spans 20 amino acids. CDR3 region: CASSWVATSGRAFASYEQYF. In nucleotides, the CDR3 is TGTGCCAGCAGTTGGGTTGCGACTAGCGGGAGGGCCTTCGCCTCCTACGAGCAGTACTTC.